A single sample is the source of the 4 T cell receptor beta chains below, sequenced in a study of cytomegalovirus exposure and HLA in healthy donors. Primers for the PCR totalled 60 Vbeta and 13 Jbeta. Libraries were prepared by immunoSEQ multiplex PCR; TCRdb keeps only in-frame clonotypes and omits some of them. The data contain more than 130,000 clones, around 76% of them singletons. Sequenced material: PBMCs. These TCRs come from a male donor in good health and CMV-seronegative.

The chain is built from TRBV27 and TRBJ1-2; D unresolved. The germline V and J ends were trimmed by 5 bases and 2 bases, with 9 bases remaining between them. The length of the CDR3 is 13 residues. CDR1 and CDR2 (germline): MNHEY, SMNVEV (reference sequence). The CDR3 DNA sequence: TGTGCCAGCAGTCAGTGGCAGAACTATGGCTACACCTTC. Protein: CASSQWQNYGYTF.

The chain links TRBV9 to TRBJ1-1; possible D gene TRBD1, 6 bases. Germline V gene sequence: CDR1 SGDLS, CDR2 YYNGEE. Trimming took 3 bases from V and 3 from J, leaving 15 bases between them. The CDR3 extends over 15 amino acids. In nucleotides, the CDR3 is TGTGCCAGCAGCGCCAGGGGCGCTTTGGACACTGAAGCTTTCTTT. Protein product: CASSARGALDTEAFF.

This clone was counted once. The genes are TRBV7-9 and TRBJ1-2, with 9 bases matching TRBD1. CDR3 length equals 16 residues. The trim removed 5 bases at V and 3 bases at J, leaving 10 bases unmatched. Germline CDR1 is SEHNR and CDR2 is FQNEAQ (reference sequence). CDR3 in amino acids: CASSIQGAQFHYGYTF. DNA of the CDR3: TGTGCCAGCAGCATACAGGGGGCCCAGTTCCACTATGGCTACACCTTC.

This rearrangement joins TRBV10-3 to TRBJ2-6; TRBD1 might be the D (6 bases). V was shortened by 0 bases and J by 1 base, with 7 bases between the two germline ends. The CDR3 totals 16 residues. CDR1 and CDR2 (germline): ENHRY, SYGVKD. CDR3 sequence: CAISESGASGANVLTF. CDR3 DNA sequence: TGTGCCATCAGTGAGTCGGGGGCTTCTGGGGCCAACGTCCTGACTTTC.